The 13 T cell receptor beta chains reported below all come from one sample, sequenced in a study of cytomegalovirus exposure and HLA in healthy donors. Primers included in the PCR were 60 Vbeta and 13 Jbeta primers. Profiling relied on immunoSEQ multiplex PCR, and the TCRdb table lists in-frame clones only, not all of them. Of 200,000 to 250,000 clones in the sample, roughly 80% were seen once. What was sequenced was PBMCs. The receptors here all came from a girl aged 5-17 years in good health and CMV-seronegative.

A word on this clone: An end of the junction differs from the germline gene, which may be a read error. The chain joins TRBV7-9 to TRBJ2-2; tentatively, D is TRBD1 (5 bases). The CDR3 length is 16 residues. Germline V lookup: CDR1 SEHNR, CDR2 FQNEAQ (reference sequence). CDR3 protein: CSSSSLLGANTGELFF. CDR3 DNA: TGTTCCAGCAGCTCTCTTTTAGGGGCGAACACCGGGGAGCTGTTTTTT. The full variable domain, with the rest looked up from reference TRBV7-9 and TRBJ2-2, is DTGVSQNPRHKITKRGQNVTFRCDPISEHNRLYWYRQTLGQGPEFLTYFQNEAQLEKSRLLSDRFSAERPKGSFSTLEIQRTEQGDSAMYLCSSSSLLGANTGELFFGEGSRLTVL.

The chain links TRBV6-5 to TRBJ1-3; no firm D call. This CDR3 is built from 15 residues. The V gene's germline CDR1 is MNHEY and CDR2 SVGAGI. Trimming shortened V by 5 bases and J by 4 bases, and 15 bases separated the two germline ends. The CDR3 DNA reads as TGTGCCAGCAGTCCCCCGGGGAGGATGGGAAACACCATATATTTT. It is translated as CASSPPGRMGNTIYF.

The CDR3 loop reads CASSQDGTGSNEQFF. CDR3 DNA: TGCGCCAGCAGCCAGGACGGGACAGGGAGCAATGAGCAGTTCTTC. The chain combines TRBV4-3 with TRBJ2-1, with 9 bases identical to TRBD1. CDR1 and CDR2 from the germline V gene are LGHNA and YSLEER. The J segment lost 6 bases and the V segment lost 3 bases, leaving 6 bases of the junction unmatched. The CDR3 has 15 amino acids.

This rearrangement joins TRBV28 to TRBJ1-1, with D perhaps TRBD1 (6 bases). This CDR3 contains 16 residues. The germline gives CDR1 MDHEN, CDR2 SYDVKM. Trimming left V 3 bases short and J 1 base short, with 15 bases between. This CDR3 is CASSLGVGGANTEAFF. CDR3 DNA sequence: TGTGCCAGCAGTTTGGGGGTAGGGGGGGCGAACACTGAAGCTTTCTTT.

This clone was seen more than once but under ten times. The rearrangement joins TRBV6-1 to TRBJ2-1; TRBD2 matches 10 bases. The CDR3 runs to 14 residues. The germline gives CDR1 MNHNS, CDR2 SASEGT. The J segment lost 8 bases and the V segment lost 5 bases, leaving 6 bases of the junction unmatched. The CDR3 protein is CASSRQRGGYEQFF. DNA for the CDR3: TGTGCCAGCAGTCGACAGCGGGGGGGCTATGAGCAGTTCTTC.

The chain has TRBV9 and TRBJ1-4; D is unresolved. The CDR3 spans 15 residues. Germline lookup yields CDR1 SGDLS and CDR2 YYNGEE. V shed 3 bases and J shed 3 bases, with 12 bases lying between them. The CDR3 loop is CASSAPGSSNEKLFF. The CDR3 nucleotides read TGTGCCAGCAGCGCCCCTGGGAGTTCTAATGAAAAACTGTTTTTT.

CDR3 loop: CASSSPESPETQYF. CDR3 DNA sequence: TGTGCCAGCAGCTCCCCCGAGAGCCCAGAGACCCAGTACTTC. The chain links TRBV11-3 to TRBJ2-5; D gene ambiguous. CDR1 is SGHNT, CDR2 YENEEA, per germline. This CDR3 spans 14 amino acids. V was trimmed by 4 bases and J by 4 bases, leaving 13 bases between them.

The rearrangement links TRBV6-6 to TRBJ1-2, with D perhaps TRBD1 (6 bases). The CDR3 has 14 residues. Germline lookup yields CDR1 MNHNY and CDR2 SVGAGI (reference sequence). Trimming cost V 2 bases and J 9 bases, with 16 bases left between them. Here the CDR3 reads CASSYSGKGDSYTF. The CDR3 region has the DNA TGTGCCAGCAGTTACAGCGGAAAGGGGGATAGCTACACCTTC.

This chain uses TRBV28 with TRBJ1-3; 7 bases align to TRBD1. Germline loops: CDR1 MDHEN, CDR2 SYDVKM. This CDR3 is built from 18 residues. Germline trimming cut 2 bases from V and 2 bases from J; bases unmatched to any gene: 12. The CDR3 is CASSLGRQGTWAGNTIYF. DNA for the CDR3: TGTGCCAGCAGTTTAGGGAGACAGGGAACTTGGGCTGGAAACACCATATATTTT. Using reference TRBV28 and TRBJ1-3 for the parts outside the CDR3, the full variable domain is DVKVTQSSRYLVKRTGEKVFLECVQDMDHENMFWYRQDPGLGLRLIYFSYDVKMKEKGDIPEGYSVSREKKERFSLILESASTNQTSMYLCASSLGRQGTWAGNTIYFGEGSWLTVV.

This chain connects TRBV6-5 to TRBJ2-2; a weak D match, TRBD1 (5 bases). The V gene's germline CDR1 is MNHEY and CDR2 SVGAGI. V gave up 5 bases and J gave up 6 bases, with 7 bases separating them. This CDR3 has 12 amino acids. CDR3 coding DNA: TGTGCCAGCAGTCAAGGGGCCGGGGAGCTGTTTTTT. This gives the protein CASSQGAGELFF.

This clone was seen only a few times. The V call is TRBV5-6, the J call TRBJ2-1; 8 bases are shared with TRBD2. There are 17 residues in the CDR3. Losses at the gene ends were 2 bases for V and 8 bases for J; bases not matched to a gene: 15. Germline loops: CDR1 SGHDT, CDR2 YYEEEE. The CDR3 reads CASSLLAGGPKRDEQFF. The CDR3 nucleotides read TGTGCCAGCAGCTTATTGGCGGGGGGCCCGAAAAGGGATGAGCAGTTCTTC. The full variable domain, rest sourced from reference TRBV5-6 and TRBJ2-1, is DAGVTQSPTHLIKTRGQQVTLRCSPKSGHDTVSWYQQALGQGPQFIFQYYEEEERQRGNFPDRFSGHQFPNYSSELNVNALLLGDSALYLCASSLLAGGPKRDEQFFGPGTRLTVL.

This chain joins TRBV9 and TRBJ2-2; D is possibly TRBD1 (6 bases). V lost 4 bases and J lost 4, with 14 bases in between. This CDR3 contains 15 residues. The germline V gene encodes CDR1 SGDLS and CDR2 YYNGEE. The CDR3 DNA reads TGTGCCAGCAGCCCGCCAGGGGTCGGCACCGGGGAGCTGTTTTTT. This codes for CASSPPGVGTGELFF.

The chain uses TRBV5-1 and TRBJ2-3; 9 bases map to TRBD1. The V and J ends lost 4 bases and 3 bases, in that order; junction bases with no gene match: 6. CDR1 is SGHRS, CDR2 YFSETQ, per germline. The CDR3 is 15 residues long. In DNA form, the CDR3 reads TGCGCCAGCAGCGCCGGGACAGGGTTGACAGATACGCAGTATTTT. Its translation: CASSAGTGLTDTQYF.